Listed below are T cell receptor beta chains from one sample, sequenced in a study of cytomegalovirus exposure and HLA in healthy donors. Clones were sequenced by immunoSEQ multiplex PCR, and TCRdb holds only the in-frame ones, with some missing. The sample has 150,000 to 200,000 clones; 80% to 90% are singletons. The sample consisted of PBMCs. The receptor source for this set is a girl between 2 and 10 years old in good health and CMV-seropositive. The CDR3 runs from the conserved cysteine through the conserved F or W. Fields, in order: D gene, V gene, J gene, clone size, CDR3 protein, CDR3 DNA. The D gene is left open where the match is weak. The size of a clone is reported for some rows only, either as once, few or many, or as a class for expanded clones.

TRBD1	TRBV7-2	TRBJ2-1	-	CASSFGQGFVNEQFF	TGTGCCAGCAGCTTCGGACAGGGTTTTGTCAATGAGCAGTTCTTC
-	TRBV7-3	TRBJ2-5	-	CASSPPTAQETQYF	TGTGCCAGCAGCCCCCCGACAGCACAAGAGACCCAGTACTTC
TRBD1	TRBV4-1	TRBJ2-2	-	CASSHGQGTGELFF	TGCGCCAGCAGCCATGGACAGGGGACCGGGGAGCTGTTTTTT
TRBD2	TRBV28	TRBJ2-1	-	CASRPELAGSSYNEQFF	TGTGCCAGCAGACCTGAGCTAGCGGGTTCCTCCTACAATGAGCAGTTCTTC
TRBD1	TRBV5-1	TRBJ1-1	few	CASSWVAGGNTEAFF	TGCGCCAGCAGCTGGGTTGCAGGGGGGAACACTGAAGCTTTCTTT
TRBD2	TRBV4-1	TRBJ2-7	-	CASSQEGTRDNEQYF	TGCGCCAGCAGCCAAGAAGGGACTAGGGACAACGAGCAGTACTTC
TRBD2	TRBV4-1	TRBJ2-3	-	CASQPPGLATSTDTQYF	TGCGCCAGCCAACCGCCGGGACTAGCGACTAGCACAGATACGCAGTATTTT
TRBD1	TRBV29-1	TRBJ1-1	-	CSVVSRTGRAEAFF	TGCAGCGTCGTCAGCCGGACAGGAAGGGCTGAAGCTTTCTTT
TRBD2	TRBV10-3	TRBJ2-1	-	CAIRTSGRPYYNEQFF	TGTGCCATCCGGACTAGCGGGCGACCCTACTACAATGAGCAGTTCTTC
-	TRBV4-2	TRBJ2-5	-	CASSQGLSGEQYF	TGTGCCAGCAGCCAAGGTCTATCGGGGGAGCAGTACTTC
-	TRBV30	TRBJ1-1	-	CAYQGTTNTEAFF	TGTGCCTACCAAGGGACAACTAACACTGAAGCTTTCTTT
TRBD1	TRBV2	TRBJ1-1	few	CASSEVPDRGEAFF	TGTGCCAGCAGTGAGGTTCCCGACAGGGGAGAAGCTTTCTTT
TRBD1	TRBV12-5	TRBJ2-5	once	CASGPGTGVEETQYF	TGTGCTAGTGGTCCGGGGACAGGGGTAGAGGAGACCCAGTACTTC
-	TRBV5-4	TRBJ1-1	few	CASSLDRGTEAFF	TGTGCCAGCAGCTTGGATAGGGGCACTGAAGCTTTCTTT
TRBD1	TRBV28	TRBJ2-5	-	CASRLTGGAAQETQYF	TGTGCCAGCAGGCTGACAGGGGGAGCGGCACAAGAGACCCAGTACTTC
TRBD2	TRBV30	TRBJ2-1	-	CAWSVHSGSMDEQFF	TGTGCCTGGAGTGTACATAGCGGGAGTATGGATGAGCAGTTCTTC
TRBD1	TRBV30	TRBJ2-7	-	CAWHRRDRGFNEQYF	TGTGCCTGGCACCGCCGGGACAGGGGGTTTAACGAGCAGTACTTC
TRBD1	TRBV29-1	TRBJ2-1	once	CSVLATGNEQFF	TGCAGCGTCCTTGCGACAGGGAATGAGCAGTTCTTC
TRBD2	TRBV2	TRBJ2-1	-	CASILRTSAAEQFF	TGTGCCAGCATCCTTCGGACTAGCGCCGCTGAGCAGTTCTTC
TRBD1	TRBV25-1	TRBJ2-5	-	CASSVTGGFDETQYF	TGTGCCAGCTCCGTAACAGGGGGATTTGACGAGACCCAGTACTTC
-	TRBV10-1	TRBJ2-1	-	CASSEVRLESSYNEQFF	TGCGCCAGCAGTGAGGTAAGGCTGGAGAGCTCCTACAATGAGCAGTTCTTC
-	TRBV5-5	TRBJ1-2	-	CASSLVGRDGYTF	TGTGCCAGCAGCTTGGTTGGGAGGGACGGCTACACCTTC
-	TRBV4-1	TRBJ2-7	few	CASSQDRWWTEVCEQYF	TGCGCCAGCAGCCAAGATAGATGGTGGACAGAGGTTTGCGAGCAGTACTTC
-	TRBV6-5	TRBJ1-2	-	CASSVQRVYGYTF	TGTGCCAGCAGTGTTCAACGCGTATATGGCTACACCTTC
-	TRBV30	TRBJ2-2	-	CAWMRLSNTGELFF	TGTGCCTGGATGCGGCTATCGAACACCGGGGAGCTGTTTTTT
-	TRBV6-1	TRBJ2-6	-	CASSPTVSGANVLTF	TGTGCCAGCAGCCCGACAGTCTCTGGGGCCAACGTCCTGACTTTC
-	TRBV20-1	TRBJ2-1	-	CSAILGNEQFF	TGCAGTGCCATACTAGGCAATGAGCAGTTCTTC
-	TRBV2	TRBJ2-1	once	CASSARESTEQFF	TGTGCCAGCAGTGCCCGGGAGAGTACTGAGCAGTTCTTC
TRBD2	TRBV19	TRBJ2-6	-	CASSIMAGGGGANVLTF	TGTGCCAGTAGTATCATGGCGGGGGGGGGTGGGGCCAACGTCCTGACTTTC
TRBD1	TRBV19	TRBJ1-4	-	CASRTGGGNEKLFF	TGTGCCAGCCGTACAGGGGGCGGGAATGAAAAACTGTTTTTT
TRBD2	TRBV6-5	TRBJ2-7	-	CASSLTSGGPYEQYF	TGTGCCAGCAGTCTAACTAGCGGGGGCCCCTACGAGCAGTACTTC
-	TRBV30	TRBJ1-2	-	CAHLAGEANYGYTF	TGTGCCCACCTTGCGGGGGAAGCGAACTATGGCTACACCTTC
-	TRBV30	TRBJ2-1	-	CAWSLPGLDNEQFF	TGTGCCTGGAGTCTCCCGGGACTTGACAATGAGCAGTTCTTC
TRBD1	TRBV27	TRBJ2-7	-	CASSLRQGNYEQYF	TGTGCCAGCAGTCTTCGACAGGGGAACTACGAGCAGTACTTC
TRBD2	TRBV14	TRBJ2-7	-	CASSQTIGGLSYEQYF	TGTGCCAGCAGCCAAACCATCGGGGGGTTGTCCTACGAGCAGTACTTC
-	TRBV11-2	TRBJ1-2	once	CASSLVLAGPNYGYTF	TGTGCCAGCAGCTTAGTACTGGCAGGGCCTAACTATGGCTACACCTTC
-	TRBV30	TRBJ1-4	-	CAYGTGRLTTNEKLFF	TGTGCCTACGGGACTGGAAGGCTGACAACTAATGAAAAACTGTTTTTT
-	TRBV25-1	TRBJ1-3	-	CASSDYLVGNTIYF	TGTGCCAGCAGTGACTACCTTGTTGGAAACACCATATATTTT
-	TRBV7-9	TRBJ1-3	-	CASSVTNLRVRSGNTIYF	TGTGCCAGCAGCGTCACGAACCTCAGGGTCCGGTCCGGAAACACCATATATTTT
-	TRBV18	TRBJ1-1	-	CASSSGGAGGNTEAFF	TGTGCCAGCTCCAGTGGAGGGGCTGGAGGGAACACTGAAGCTTTCTTT
-	TRBV6-5	TRBJ1-1	many	CASRPDSLTEAFF	TGTGCCAGCAGACCGGACAGCCTGACTGAAGCTTTCTTT
-	TRBV7-2	TRBJ2-7	-	CASSHGLGRRLYEQYF	TGTGCCAGCAGCCACGGCCTTGGTCGGAGACTCTACGAGCAGTACTTC
TRBD1	TRBV10-1	TRBJ2-7	-	CASSEGQGAREQYF	TGCGCCAGCAGTGAGGGTCAGGGGGCGCGAGAGCAGTACTTC
TRBD1	TRBV12-5	TRBJ1-2	-	CASNTGVFHGYTF	TGTGCTAGCAATACAGGGGTGTTCCATGGCTACACCTTC
TRBD2	TRBV5-4	TRBJ2-5	once	CASSLAGGETQYF	TGTGCCAGCAGTTTAGCGGGAGGGGAGACCCAGTACTTC
-	TRBV6-6	TRBJ2-7	once	CASSYTRGPLFSEQYF	TGTGCCAGCAGTTACACGCGGGGCCCCTTATTTTCCGAGCAGTACTTC
-	TRBV5-4	TRBJ2-7	-	CASSLGSGDEQYF	TGTGCCAGCAGCTTGGGCTCAGGGGACGAGCAGTACTTC
-	TRBV7-8	TRBJ1-5	-	CASSLSPGAPQHF	TGTGCCAGCAGCTTATCACCCGGTGCGCCCCAGCATTTT
-	TRBV6-1	TRBJ2-1	-	CASSVEGEQFF	TGTGCCAGCAGTGTCGAGGGTGAGCAGTTCTTC
-	TRBV19	TRBJ2-5	-	CASSRGAATIQETQYF	TGTGCCAGTAGTAGGGGAGCGGCAACGATCCAAGAGACCCAGTACTTC
-	TRBV4-1	TRBJ1-1	few	CASSQDMGIEAFF	TGCGCCAGCAGCCAAGATATGGGCATTGAAGCTTTCTTT
-	TRBV5-4	TRBJ2-2	-	CASSLIGGGDTGELFF	TGTGCCAGCAGCTTGATCGGAGGGGGCGACACCGGGGAGCTGTTTTTT
-	TRBV5-1	TRBJ2-1	-	CASSPREAYNEQFF	TGCGCCAGCAGCCCCAGAGAGGCCTACAATGAGCAGTTCTTC
TRBD1	TRBV19	TRBJ2-7	-	CASSIEGGGEQYF	TGTGCCAGTAGTATAGAAGGGGGCGGCGAGCAGTACTTC
-	TRBV18	TRBJ1-2	-	CASSPTTGIHVNYGYTF	TGTGCCAGCTCACCGACGACAGGAATTCATGTAAACTATGGCTACACCTTC
-	TRBV15	TRBJ2-1	-	CATSRAPGDEQFF	TGTGCCACCAGCAGAGCCCCCGGGGATGAGCAGTTCTTC
-	TRBV28	TRBJ1-5	-	CASLPDRHNQPQHF	TGTGCCAGCCTCCCGGACAGACACAATCAGCCCCAGCATTTT
-	TRBV19	TRBJ2-4	-	CASSAATGLGIAKNIQYF	TGTGCCAGTAGTGCCGCCACAGGGTTGGGGATAGCCAAAAACATTCAGTACTTC
-	TRBV4-1	TRBJ2-5	-	CASSQDTRTAETQYF	TGCGCCAGCAGCCAAGATACCCGGACAGCGGAGACCCAGTACTTC